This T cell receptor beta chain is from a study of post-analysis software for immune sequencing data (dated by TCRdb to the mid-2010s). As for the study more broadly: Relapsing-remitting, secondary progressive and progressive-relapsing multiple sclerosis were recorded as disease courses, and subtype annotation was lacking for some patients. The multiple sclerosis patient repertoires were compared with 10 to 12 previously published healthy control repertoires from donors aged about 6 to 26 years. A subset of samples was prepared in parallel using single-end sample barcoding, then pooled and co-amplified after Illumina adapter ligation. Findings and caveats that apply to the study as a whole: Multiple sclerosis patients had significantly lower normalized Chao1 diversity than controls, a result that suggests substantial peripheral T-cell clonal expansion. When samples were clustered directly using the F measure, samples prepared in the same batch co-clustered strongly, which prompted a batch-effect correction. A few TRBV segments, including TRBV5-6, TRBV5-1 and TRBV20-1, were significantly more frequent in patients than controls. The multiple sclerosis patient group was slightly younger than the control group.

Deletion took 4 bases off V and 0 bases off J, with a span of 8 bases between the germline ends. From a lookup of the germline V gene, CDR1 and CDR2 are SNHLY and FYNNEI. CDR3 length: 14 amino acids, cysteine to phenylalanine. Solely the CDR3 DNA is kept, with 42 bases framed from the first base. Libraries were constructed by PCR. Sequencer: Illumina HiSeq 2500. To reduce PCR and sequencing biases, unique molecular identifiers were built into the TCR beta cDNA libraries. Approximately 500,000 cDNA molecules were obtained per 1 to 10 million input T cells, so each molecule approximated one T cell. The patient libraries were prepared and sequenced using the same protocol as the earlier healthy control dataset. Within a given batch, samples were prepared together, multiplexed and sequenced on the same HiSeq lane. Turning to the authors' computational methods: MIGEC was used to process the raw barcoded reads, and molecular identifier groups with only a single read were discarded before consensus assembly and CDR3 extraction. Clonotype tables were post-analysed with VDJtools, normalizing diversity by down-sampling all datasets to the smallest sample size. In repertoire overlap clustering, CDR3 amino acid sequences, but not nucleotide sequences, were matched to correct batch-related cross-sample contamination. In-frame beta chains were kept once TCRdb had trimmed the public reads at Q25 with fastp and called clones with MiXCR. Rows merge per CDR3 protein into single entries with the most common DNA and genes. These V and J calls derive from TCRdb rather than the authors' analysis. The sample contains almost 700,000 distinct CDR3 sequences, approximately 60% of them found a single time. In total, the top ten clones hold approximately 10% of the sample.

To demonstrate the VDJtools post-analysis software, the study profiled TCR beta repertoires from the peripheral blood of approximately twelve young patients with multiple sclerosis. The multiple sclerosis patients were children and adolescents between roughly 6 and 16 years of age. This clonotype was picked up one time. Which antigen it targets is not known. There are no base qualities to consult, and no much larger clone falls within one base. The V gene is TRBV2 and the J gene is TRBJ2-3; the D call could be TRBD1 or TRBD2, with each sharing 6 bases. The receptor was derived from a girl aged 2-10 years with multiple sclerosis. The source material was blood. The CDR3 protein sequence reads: CASSGGASTDTQYF. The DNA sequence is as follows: TGTGCCAGCAGTGGGGGGGCTAGCACAGATACGCAGTATTTT.